The text below deals with one T cell receptor beta chain. Its matching antigen is unknown. Possible read error: a much larger clone is one base away. The entry originates in a study of tumor-infiltrating lymphocytes in primary liver carcinoma. Whole-study context: Surgery removed the patients' primary liver carcinoma. Ages ranged from 30 to 69, with HCC or mixed HCC-cholangiocarcinoma. Tumors measured roughly 4 to 10 cm and were stage T1-T3 N0M0. The study's findings and limits: Tumor region pairs showed greater overlap than either tumor-adjacent or tumor-blood pairs did.

The authors made TCR beta cDNA from about 500 ng total RNA with a constant-region primer. Three nested multiplex PCR rounds of slightly modified ARM-PCR generated TCR beta libraries. Each CDR3 protein gets one entry after TCRdb re-called the multiplex PCR reads with MiXCR. Counted here are 330,000 or so distinct CDR3 sequences, 65% occurring once; the ten biggest clones make up roughly 6.5%. Germline DNA was extracted too, while blood RNA derived from unsorted whole blood. The sequencing sample was made of peripheral blood. This clonotype was obtained from a man in his forties with primary liver carcinoma and hepatitis B virus infection.

The CDR3 protein is CASSSGLENYNEQFF. The DNA of the CDR3 is TGTGCCAGCAGCTCCGGACTAGAGAACTACAATGAGCAGTTCTTC. V is TRBV5-4 and J is TRBJ2-1; 7 bases line up with TRBD2. The CDR3 has 15 amino acids. CDR1 and CDR2 (germline): SGHNT, YYREEE (reference sequence). V dropped 3 bases and J dropped 3; count of bases not matched to a gene: 6.